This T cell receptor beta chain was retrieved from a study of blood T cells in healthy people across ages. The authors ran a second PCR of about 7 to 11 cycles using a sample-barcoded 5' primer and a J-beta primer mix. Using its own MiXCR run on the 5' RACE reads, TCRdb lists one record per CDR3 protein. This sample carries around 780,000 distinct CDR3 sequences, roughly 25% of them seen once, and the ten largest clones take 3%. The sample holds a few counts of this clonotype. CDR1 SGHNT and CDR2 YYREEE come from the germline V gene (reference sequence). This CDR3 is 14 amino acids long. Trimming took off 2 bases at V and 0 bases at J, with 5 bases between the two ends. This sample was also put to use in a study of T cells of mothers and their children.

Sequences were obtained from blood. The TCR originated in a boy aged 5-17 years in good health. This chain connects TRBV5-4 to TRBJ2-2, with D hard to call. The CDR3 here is CASSFRTNTGELFF. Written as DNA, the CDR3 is TGTGCCAGCAGCTTCCGGACGAACACCGGGGAGCTGTTTTTT.